What follows is one T cell receptor beta chain and its context. The antigen is unknown. The sample is drawn from a study of T cell responses to AZD1222 COVID-19 vaccine. Study-wide findings and caveats: Among the donors, most were white British and more were female, and clonal diversity was possibly underestimated.

Libraries were prepared by immunoSEQ multiplex PCR; TCRdb keeps only in-frame clonotypes and omits some of them. The table lists under 120,000 clones, nearly 90% of them singletons. Germline CDR1 and CDR2: SGHDT and YYEEEE. Trimming stripped 0 bases from V and 0 bases from J, with 7 bases between. This CDR3 has 15 amino acids. The sequence was collected from an adult who received the AZD1222 COVID-19 vaccine. The chain joins TRBV5-6 to TRBJ2-1; unclear D gene. The sample here was peripheral blood, taken 28 days after the second AZD1222 dose. The CDR3 loop is CASSLEGGSYNEQFF. CDR3 nucleotide sequence: TGTGCCAGCAGCTTGGAGGGTGGCTCCTACAATGAGCAGTTCTTC.